These 18 T cell receptor beta chains were sequenced from one sample in a study of T cells in tuberculosis. Method: immunoSEQ multiplex PCR; TCRdb's copy keeps in-frame clones and lacks some. The table has about 43,000 clones, 90% to 95% seen once; the top ten hold about 1.8%. The sequenced sample consisted of PBMCs. The receptor source for this set is a donor aged 10-35 years with latent tuberculosis or without tuberculosis infection. Some clones in this sample may be carry-over from other donors' samples.

The chain employs TRBV6-5 and TRBJ1-2; D gene uncertain. The CDR3 spans 12 residues. The V end was cut by 7 bases, the J end by 4 bases, with 10 bases between. The germline gives CDR1 MNHEY, CDR2 SVGAGI. The CDR3 loop is CASTGSGYGYTF. The CDR3 DNA reads TGTGCCAGCACGGGGTCGGGCTATGGCTACACCTTC.

The V gene is TRBV6-5, the J gene TRBJ2-3; 8 nucleotides line up with TRBD1. V dropped 5 bases and J dropped 9; count of bases not matched to a gene: 10. Per the germline V gene, CDR1 is MNHEY and CDR2 is SVGAGI. CDR3 size: 14 residues. The CDR3 is CASSPDRVAWTQYF. For the CDR3, the DNA is TGTGCCAGCAGTCCGGACAGGGTGGCTTGGACGCAGTATTTT.

The V and J genes are TRBV5-6 and TRBJ2-4; D may be TRBD1 (6 bases). The germline gives CDR1 SGHDT, CDR2 YYEEEE. CDR3 length: 17 amino acids. Deletions cut 4 bases from V and 0 bases from J, with 17 bases between. CDR3 region: CASSAIQGTLAKNIQYF. The CDR3 DNA sequence: TGTGCCAGCAGCGCAATACAGGGAACGCTAGCCAAAAACATTCAGTACTTC.

V usage is TRBV27 and J usage is TRBJ1-1, with 9 bases matching TRBD1. With V trimmed by 5 bases and J by 4 bases, 14 bases remained unmatched. The germline V gene has CDR1 MNHEY and CDR2 SMNVEV (reference sequence). The length of the CDR3 is 17 residues. The CDR3 is CASSPNTQGARGTEAFF. The CDR3 coding sequence is TGTGCCAGCAGTCCAAATACACAGGGGGCGCGTGGCACTGAAGCTTTCTTT.

This CDR3 reads CASSPTPGIEAFF. CDR3 in DNA: TGTGCCAGCAGCCCGACTCCAGGGATTGAAGCTTTCTTT. The genes are TRBV7-3 and TRBJ1-1, with a possible D match to TRBD1 (5 bases). This CDR3 comprises 13 residues. Per germline, CDR1 SGHTA and CDR2 FQGTGA. V was trimmed by 5 bases and J by 7 bases, leaving 14 bases between them.

This clone came up once. This chain joins TRBV10-3 and TRBJ1-3, with D possibly TRBD1 on 6 matching bases. This CDR3 has 15 residues. The ends were cut back, 1 base at V and 3 bases at J, with 10 bases in the middle. The germline gives CDR1 ENHRY, CDR2 SYGVKD. CDR3 nucleotides: TGTGCCATCAGTGAGTTACAGGGCGGTGGAAACACCATATATTTT. Encoded protein: CAISELQGGGNTIYF.

Note on this clone: Other DNA sequences in the sample encode the same CDR3. The chain recombines TRBV6-5 with TRBJ2-5, with TRBD1 identical over 11 bases. The CDR3 is 15 amino acids. From germline, CDR1 is MNHEY and CDR2 SVGAGI. V was clipped by 3 bases and J by 4 bases; unmatched bases: 4. CDR3 residues: CASSYQGTGGETQYF. CDR3 coding DNA: TGTGCCAGCAGTTATCAGGGGACAGGGGGAGAGACCCAGTACTTC.

V and J are TRBV28 and TRBJ1-1; D uncertain. From germline, CDR1 is MDHEN and CDR2 SYDVKM. V was pared by 6 bases and J by 4 bases, with 12 bases between. This CDR3 is built from 13 residues. In DNA, the CDR3 is TGTGCCAGCAGCCTAGGAAGAGGCACTGAAGCTTTCTTT. Amino acid sequence: CASSLGRGTEAFF.

The CDR3, as DNA: TGTGCCAGCAGTTTATCGACGCGGGATCGGGATAATGGCTACACCTTC. It codes for CASSLSTRDRDNGYTF. The chain has TRBV27 and TRBJ1-2; D remains ambiguous. The CDR3 has 16 residues. CDR1 is MNHEY, CDR2 SMNVEV, per germline (reference sequence). V lost 0 bases and J 6 bases, leaving 17 bases between the germline ends.

The V gene is TRBV28, the J gene TRBJ2-7, with D possibly matching TRBD1 (5 bases). V was pared by 8 bases and J by 4 bases, with 24 bases between. The CDR3 loop spans 16 amino acids. In germline, CDR1 is MDHEN, CDR2 SYDVKM. The CDR3 protein is CASSNNWGQAIYEQYF. In DNA, the CDR3 is TGTGCCAGCTCAAACAATTGGGGCCAGGCGATTTACGAGCAGTACTTC.

The chain uses TRBV12-5 and TRBJ2-2, with D unclear. Trimming pared 5 bases from V and 1 base from J, leaving 8 bases between. This CDR3 spans 14 amino acids. CDR1 LGHNT and CDR2 FRNRAP come from the germline V gene. The CDR3 coding sequence is TGTGCTAGTGGTACCCCTAGGAACACCGGGGAGCTGTTTTTT. Its protein is CASGTPRNTGELFF.

J is TRBJ2-7 and V is TRBV15; TRBD1 aligns across 9 bases. This CDR3 is built from 14 residues. Germline trimming cut 5 bases from V and 4 bases from J; bases unmatched to any gene: 6. Germline V gene lookup returns CDR1 LNHNV and CDR2 YYDKDF (reference sequence). In DNA, the CDR3 is TGTGCCACCAGCCCAAGGACAGGGGCTTACGAGCAGTACTTC. The encoded protein is CATSPRTGAYEQYF.

The chain links TRBV7-2 to TRBJ2-7; D is perhaps TRBD1 (7 bases). This CDR3 is built from 12 residues. Germline CDR1 reads SGHTA; CDR2 reads FQGNSA. V lost 8 bases to trimming and J lost 6 bases, with 14 bases between them. CDR3 nucleotides: TGTGCCAGCGGCCGACAGGGAGGCGAGCAGTACTTC. Its translation: CASGRQGGEQYF.

The rearrangement joins TRBV5-1 to TRBJ2-7; TRBD1 aligns across 10 bases. CDR3 length equals 19 residues. Trimming cost V 2 bases and J 6 bases; bases outside gene matches: 20. From germline, CDR1 is SGHRS and CDR2 YFSETQ. The CDR3 DNA follows: TGCGCCAGCAGCTTTTTCCCTCCCTCGGCGGGACAGGGGACTGGCGAGCAGTACTTC. It encodes CASSFFPPSAGQGTGEQYF. Full variable domain (rest looked up from reference TRBV5-1 and TRBJ2-7): KAGVTQTPRYLIKTRGQQVTLSCSPISGHRSVSWYQQTPGQGLQFLFEYFSETQRNKGNFPGRFSGRQFSNSRSEMNVSTLELGDSALYLCASSFFPPSAGQGTGEQYFGPGTRLTVT.

The chain is built from TRBV30 and TRBJ2-2; 11 bases fit TRBD2. This CDR3 has 14 residues. The germline V gene encodes CDR1 GTSNPN and CDR2 SVGIG (reference sequence). With 7 bases clipped from V and 5 bases from J, the junction kept 6 bases outside the gene matches. The CDR3 nucleotides read TGTGCCTCATTACTAGCGGGAGTAACCGGGGAGCTGTTTTTT. Translation: CASLLAGVTGELFF.

Only one count was recorded for this clone. The V gene is TRBV13, the J gene TRBJ1-2, with 7 bases fitting TRBD1. V shed 1 base, J shed 8 bases, and the junction held 7 bases outside the gene matches. Per the germline V gene, CDR1 is PRHDT and CDR2 is FYEKMQ (reference sequence). The CDR3 runs 14 residues. Here the CDR3 DNA reads TGTGCCAGCAGCTTAGAGACAGGGTCGGGCGGCTACACCTTC. Encoded protein: CASSLETGSGGYTF. Supplemented by reference TRBV13 and TRBJ1-2, the full variable domain reads AAGVIQSPRHLIKEKRETATLKCYPIPRHDTVYWYQQGPGQDPQFLISFYEKMQSDKGSIPDRFSAQQFSDYHSELNMSSLELGDSALYFCASSLETGSGGYTFGSGTRLTVV.

V gene TRBV7-6 combines with J gene TRBJ2-7; 8 bases fit TRBD1. V lost 4 bases and J lost 4; bases outside the gene matches: 3. The CDR3 runs 13 residues. Germline CDR1 SGHVS, CDR2 FNYEAQ. The CDR3 region has the DNA TGTGCCAGCAGCTACAGACAGGGGTACGAGCAGTACTTC. As protein: CASSYRQGYEQYF.

This clone was observed a single time. The chain recombines TRBV2 with TRBJ2-3, with D perhaps matching TRBD1 (5 bases). From germline, CDR1 is SNHLY and CDR2 FYNNEI. The CDR3 sequence is 16 residues long. Trimming took off 6 bases at V and 0 bases at J, with 16 bases between the two ends. CDR3 in DNA: TGTGCCAGCAGCGATAGGACATTTATTAGCACAGATACGCAGTATTTT. It specifies CASSDRTFISTDTQYF.